This T cell receptor beta chain was sequenced for a study of memory CD4+ T cells and cytomegalovirus serostatus. Whole-study findings and limits: About 40% of the roughly 160 known CMV-associated TCRbeta sequences appeared in CD4+ memory.

Points on this clone: What it binds is unknown.

This table comes from immunoSEQ multiplex PCR, and its TCRdb copy is limited to in-frame clones, with some not included. The sample contains 70,000 to 95,000 clones, around 80% of which appear only once. Single viable CD3+CD4+CD8-CD45RO+ cells were sorted as the memory CD4+ T cells. Serostatus was set by detecting CMV pp150, pp28, p38, p52 IgG. The specimen sequenced was memory CD4+ T cells from blood. The sequence came from an adult in good health and CMV-seronegative.

CDR3 amino acids: CASRRQEQETQYF. CDR3 coding DNA: TGTGCCAGCCGCCGACAGGAACAAGAGACCCAGTACTTC. The chain couples TRBV6-1 to TRBJ2-5; perhaps TRBD1 as D (6 bases). CDR1 MNHNS and CDR2 SASEGT come from the germline V gene. The CDR3 extends over 13 amino acids. Deletions cut 8 bases from V and 2 bases from J, with 12 bases between.